The rows below give T cell receptor beta chains drawn from one sample of a study of beta chain features in type 1 diabetes. The method was immunoSEQ multiplex PCR; TCRdb's version includes in-frame clones alone and lacks a portion of them. The sample carries some 640,000 clones, more than 13% recorded once. What was sequenced was naive CD4+ T cells from blood. The receptors were sampled from a man between 18 and 35 years old with type 1 diabetes. Each CDR3 is given with its conserved first and last residue. A D gene is named only where the DNA matches it firmly. The listing skips clone size in some rows; elsewhere it reads once, few, many or a size class.

j_call | v_call | d_call | clone_size | cdr3_aa | cdr3_nt
TRBJ2-7 | TRBV25-1 | TRBD1 | few | CASSDLGTGADEQYF | TGTGCCAGCAGTGACCTCGGGACAGGGGCTGACGAGCAGTACTTC
TRBJ2-5 | TRBV7-2 | TRBD2 | few | CASSFGTSGNQETQYF | TGTGCCAGCAGCTTTGGGACTAGCGGGAACCAAGAGACCCAGTACTTC
TRBJ1-5 | TRBV6-1 | - | - | CASSATARDQPQHF | TGTGCCAGCAGTGCGACCGCACGGGACCAGCCCCAGCATTTT
TRBJ2-5 | TRBV9 | TRBD2 | - | CASSVAGGQETQYF | TGTGCCAGCAGCGTAGCGGGAGGTCAAGAGACCCAGTACTTC
TRBJ2-5 | TRBV2 | TRBD2 | - | CASRGNVAGSGTQYF | TGTGCCAGCAGGGGTAACGTAGCGGGTTCGGGGACCCAGTACTTC
TRBJ2-1 | TRBV4-2 | TRBD2 | - | CASSHSSGPYGEQFF | TGTGCCAGCAGCCACTCTAGCGGGCCCTACGGTGAGCAGTTCTTC
TRBJ2-1 | TRBV27 | - | - | CASSLDSPAYNEQFF | TGTGCCAGCAGTTTAGACAGCCCAGCTTACAATGAGCAGTTCTTC
TRBJ1-1 | TRBV29-1 | TRBD1 | - | CSVERGQRTEAFF | TGCAGCGTTGAGAGGGGGCAACGCACTGAAGCTTTCTTT
TRBJ2-5 | TRBV5-1 | - | - | CASSFNGGPEKTQYF | TGCGCCAGCAGCTTCAACGGGGGGCCGGAAAAGACCCAGTACTTC
TRBJ1-1 | TRBV29-1 | TRBD1 | - | CSVELGRGTEAFF | TGCAGCGTTGAACTGGGCAGGGGGACTGAAGCTTTCTTT
TRBJ2-5 | TRBV5-1 | TRBD1 | few | CASSYDRARETQYF | TGCGCCAGCAGTTATGACAGGGCGCGGGAGACCCAGTACTTC
TRBJ1-3 | TRBV10-1 | - | few | CASSESGRGTIYF | TGCGCCAGCAGTGAGAGCGGTCGCGGCACCATATATTTT
TRBJ1-2 | TRBV18 | TRBD1 | few | CASSEAGTGEPLDGYTF | TGTGCCAGCTCAGAAGCCGGGACAGGGGAGCCCCTCGATGGCTACACCTTC
TRBJ2-7 | TRBV5-1 | TRBD2 | few | CASSLVSGLAGEQYF | TGCGCCAGCAGCTTGGTGTCGGGACTAGCGGGAGAGCAGTACTTC
TRBJ2-2 | TRBV5-1 | TRBD2 | - | CASSLGITSGANTGELFF | TGCGCCAGCAGCTTGGGGATAACTAGCGGGGCGAACACCGGGGAGCTGTTTTTT
TRBJ2-4 | TRBV7-2 | - | few | CASSRFRGQAKNIQYF | TGTGCCAGCAGCCGTTTCAGGGGCCAAGCCAAAAACATTCAGTACTTC
TRBJ2-1 | TRBV7-2 | TRBD1 | - | CASTLATGGNEQFF | TGTGCCAGCACCTTGGCGACAGGGGGAAATGAGCAGTTCTTC
TRBJ2-3 | TRBV30 | - | few | CAWERTHQDTQYF | TGTGCCTGGGAGCGGACTCACCAAGATACGCAGTATTTT
TRBJ2-7 | TRBV6-5 | - | - | CASSLQGFGYEQYF | TGTGCCAGCAGCCTCCAGGGGTTTGGCTACGAGCAGTACTTC
TRBJ2-1 | TRBV6-6 | TRBD2 | few | CASSFSGSSYNEQFF | TGTGCCAGCAGTTTTAGCGGGAGCTCCTACAATGAGCAGTTCTTC
TRBJ2-5 | TRBV13 | - | - | CASSGGQETQYF | TGTGCCAGCAGCGGGGGCCAAGAGACCCAGTACTTC
TRBJ2-3 | TRBV30 | TRBD1 | - | CAWSVTGGTDTQYF | TGTGCCTGGAGTGTGACAGGGGGCACAGATACGCAGTATTTT
TRBJ2-1 | TRBV18 | TRBD2 | few | CASSPPSSGSLGEQFF | TGTGCCAGCTCACCACCATCGAGCGGGAGTCTTGGGGAGCAGTTCTTC
TRBJ2-6 | TRBV30 | TRBD2 | - | CAWRFAGERGANVLTF | TGTGCCTGGAGATTTGCGGGAGAGAGGGGGGCCAACGTCCTGACTTTC
TRBJ2-4 | TRBV28 | - | few | CASSLGRNIQYF | TGTGCCAGCAGTCTCGGGCGGAACATTCAGTACTTC
TRBJ2-6 | TRBV4-2 | - | - | CASSQNRLEEEAGANVLTF | TGTGCCAGCAGCCAAAATAGGCTGGAGGAAGAGGCCGGGGCCAACGTCCTGACTTTC
TRBJ1-1 | TRBV28 | - | few | CASSLGGLNTEAFF | TGTGCCAGCAGTTTAGGGGGGTTGAACACTGAAGCTTTCTTT
TRBJ1-2 | TRBV21-1 | - | - | CASSKSRSPQCLYGYTF | TGTGCCAGCAGCAAAAGCCGCTCCCCACAGTGTCTCTATGGCTACACCTTC
TRBJ2-3 | TRBV7-2 | TRBD1 | - | CASSLDRGPTDTQYF | TGTGCCAGCAGCTTAGACAGGGGGCCCACAGATACGCAGTATTTT
TRBJ2-7 | TRBV4-2 | TRBD1 | few | CASSQDLGTASYEQYF | TGTGCCAGCAGCCAAGATTTGGGGACAGCCTCCTACGAGCAGTACTTC
TRBJ2-1 | TRBV11-2 | TRBD1 | - | CASSQGTVTQFF | TGTGCCAGCAGCCAGGGGACAGTAACGCAGTTCTTC
TRBJ1-3 | TRBV30 | - | - | CAWSVGNTIYF | TGTGCCTGGAGTGTCGGCAACACCATATATTTT
TRBJ2-1 | TRBV4-3 | TRBD1 | - | CAGSHRDREDEQFF | TGCGCCGGCAGTCACCGGGACAGGGAGGATGAGCAGTTCTTC
TRBJ2-2 | TRBV9 | - | - | CASYRDPGPDTGELFF | TGTGCCAGCTACCGGGACCCGGGACCCGACACCGGGGAGCTGTTTTTT
TRBJ1-1 | TRBV14 | TRBD1 | few | CASSQVGTGNTEAFF | TGTGCCAGCAGCCAAGTAGGGACAGGGAACACTGAAGCTTTCTTT
TRBJ1-2 | TRBV7-6 | TRBD1 | - | CASSPGTEVNGYTF | TGTGCCAGCAGCCCAGGGACAGAGGTTAATGGCTACACCTTC
TRBJ2-2 | TRBV18 | - | - | CASSSRASNTGELFF | TGTGCCAGCTCATCCAGGGCTTCGAACACCGGGGAGCTGTTTTTT
TRBJ2-3 | TRBV2 | - | - | CASSLGQRGADTQYF | TGTGCCAGCAGCCTGGGGCAGAGAGGAGCAGATACGCAGTATTTT
TRBJ2-1 | TRBV25-1 | - | - | CASSDPTASGWSEQFF | TGTGCCAGCAGTGACCCGACAGCTTCAGGTTGGTCTGAGCAGTTCTTC
TRBJ2-5 | TRBV7-9 | - | - | CASSDSGETQYF | TGTGCCAGCAGCGACAGCGGAGAGACCCAGTACTTC
TRBJ2-1 | TRBV5-4 | - | - | CASSLSRNEQFF | TGTGCCAGCAGCTTAAGCCGCAATGAGCAGTTCTTC
TRBJ1-1 | TRBV7-9 | - | - | CASSPPGLRALEAFF | TGTGCCAGCAGCCCTCCGGGACTAAGGGCGCTTGAAGCTTTCTTT
TRBJ1-3 | TRBV7-2 | TRBD1 | few | CASSLAGWGQNSGNTIYF | TGTGCCAGCAGCTTAGCGGGTTGGGGACAGAACTCTGGAAACACCATATATTTT
TRBJ2-5 | TRBV6-6 | - | - | CASGNAQQETQYF | TGTGCCAGCGGTAACGCCCAGCAAGAGACCCAGTACTTC
TRBJ2-1 | TRBV7-9 | TRBD2 | - | CASSLGLAGGYYNEQFF | TGTGCCAGCAGCTTGGGACTAGCGGGGGGTTACTACAATGAGCAGTTCTTC
TRBJ1-4 | TRBV5-1 | - | few | CASSPEGANEKLFF | TGCGCCAGCAGCCCGGAAGGGGCTAATGAAAAACTGTTTTTT
TRBJ1-1 | TRBV2 | - | - | CASSVGTNTEAFF | TGTGCCAGCAGTGTTGGAACGAACACTGAAGCTTTCTTT
TRBJ1-1 | TRBV9 | - | - | CASSAPGTEISEAFF | TGTGCCAGCAGCGCACCCGGGACGGAAATCAGTGAAGCTTTCTTT
TRBJ2-2 | TRBV4-3 | TRBD1 | - | CASSQAGGYTGELFF | TGCGCCAGCAGCCAAGCAGGGGGCTACACCGGGGAGCTGTTTTTT
TRBJ2-7 | TRBV12-2 | - | - | CASRYHRGSSYEQYF | TGTGCAAGTCGCTACCACAGGGGAAGCTCCTACGAGCAGTACTTC
TRBJ2-5 | TRBV11-2 | - | - | CASSTLRGETQYF | TGTGCCAGCAGCACCCTTCGGGGAGAGACCCAGTACTTC
TRBJ2-2 | TRBV21-1 | - | - | CASSTTGELFF | TGTGCCAGCAGCACTACCGGGGAGCTGTTTTTT